Sequencing of this T cell receptor beta chain was carried out in a study of CD8 T cells in Susac syndrome. Study-level information: When blood was collected, patients with Susac syndrome were therapy-naive, were taking corticosteroids, or were receiving intravenous immunoglobulin alone.

Random hexamers served to reverse transcribe about 0.45 to 1 ug RNA. immunoSEQ multiplex PCR amplified TCR beta CDR3 across 54 Vbeta, 13 Jbeta. TCRdb re-called the immunoSEQ multiplex PCR reads with MiXCR, one entry per CDR3 protein. The data contain 95,000 to 150,000 distinct CDR3 sequences, 96% of them seen just once; the ten biggest clones take up about 0.13%. Patients with Susac syndrome met diagnostic criteria defined recently for definite or probable disease. TEMRA cells were FACS-enriched, and CD8+ and CD4+ T cells were isolated negatively. Germline CDR1 SGHRS, CDR2 YFSETQ. The V end lost 3 bases, the J end lost 3 bases, and 12 bases lay between the germline ends. CDR3 length: 14 amino acids.

The sample was CD4+ T cells from PBMCs. The V gene is TRBV5-1, the J gene TRBJ1-1, with D perhaps matching TRBD1 (5 bases). The sequence was obtained from a human donor with Susac syndrome. The CDR3 sequence is CASSSEPRDTEAFF. DNA of the CDR3: TGCGCCAGCAGCTCGGAACCCAGGGACACTGAAGCTTTCTTT.